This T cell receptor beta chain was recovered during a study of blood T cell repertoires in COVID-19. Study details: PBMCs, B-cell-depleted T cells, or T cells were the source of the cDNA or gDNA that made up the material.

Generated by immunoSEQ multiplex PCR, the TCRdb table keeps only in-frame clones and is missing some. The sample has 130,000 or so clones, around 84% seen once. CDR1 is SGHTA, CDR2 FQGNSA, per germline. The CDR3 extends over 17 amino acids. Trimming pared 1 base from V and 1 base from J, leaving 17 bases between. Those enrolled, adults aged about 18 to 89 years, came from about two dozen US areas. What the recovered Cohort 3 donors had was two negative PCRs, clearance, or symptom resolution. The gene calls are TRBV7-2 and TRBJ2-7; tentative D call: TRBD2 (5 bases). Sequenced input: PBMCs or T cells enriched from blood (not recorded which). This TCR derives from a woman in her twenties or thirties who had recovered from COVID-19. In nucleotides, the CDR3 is TGTGCCAGCAGCTTAGGTTGGTCGGCCCGGAGGTCCTACGAGCAGTACTTC. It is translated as CASSLGWSARRSYEQYF.